This TCR beta chain is drawn from a study of control samples from healthy donors and cancer patients (dated by TCRdb to between 2020 and 2021). Library preparation used the immunoSEQ multiplex PCR assay. TCRdb took over this immuneACCESS table, retaining in-frame rearrangements with V and J assigned. Such tables are incomplete; in checked studies, under half of the missing clones stem from an unresolved V gene, and the remainder is unexplained. Recorded for this sample are approximately 70,000 clones; about nine tenths of them occurred a single time. Jointly, the top ten make up roughly 6% of the sample. About this clone: What this receptor recognizes is not known. Base qualities are missing; no much larger clone stands one base away.

V lost 6 bases and J lost 5 bases, and the count of bases not matched to a germline gene is 7. The CDR3 runs 14 amino acids, cysteine and phenylalanine included. Only the CDR3 region is kept as DNA, spanning 42 bases read in frame from base 1. The germline V gene (reference sequence) specifies LGHDT as CDR1 and YNNKEL as CDR2. The sequence derives from a man aged 55-75 years with colorectal cancer. The chain was built from TRBV3-1 (or the pseudogene TRBV3-2) and TRBJ2-5, with 9 junctional bases fitting TRBD1. The sequenced sample consisted of PBMCs. The nucleotide sequence reads as follows: TGTGCCAGCAGTCCGGGACAGGGCCGTGAGACCCAGTACTTC. It is translated as CASSPGQGRETQYF.